This T cell receptor beta chain was identified in a study of blood T cell repertoires in COVID-19. Only in-frame clones appear in the TCRdb table, and some are missing; sequencing was by immunoSEQ multiplex PCR. The sample contains about 250,000 clones, around 90% of which appear only once. The CDR3 covers 13 residues. Trimming left V 8 bases short and J 0 bases short, with 10 bases between. This clonotype originated in a woman between 40 and 50 years old who had recovered from COVID-19. The chain is built from TRBV12-3 or TRBV12-4 and TRBJ1-2; D ambiguous. The sample consisted of peripheral blood. The CDR3 nucleotides are TGTGCCAGCGCGGCCATGACTAACTATGGCTACACCTTC. Protein sequence: CASAAMTNYGYTF.